This T cell receptor (beta chain) was identified in a study of T cells expressing NK-cell markers. About the study: Among eight sequenced donors, seven carried HCMV seropositivity while one was seronegative.

The authors generated TCR beta cDNA through 5'RACE template switching with UMIs. TCRdb reanalyzed the 5' RACE reads, giving one entry per CDR3 protein sequence and no DNA. This listing includes fewer than 200,000 distinct CDR3 sequences. The germline CDR1 and CDR2 sequences are LGHDT and YNNKEL (reference sequence). The CDR3 runs to 17 residues. The gene calls are TRBV3-1 and TRBJ2-1; TCRdb outputs TRBD2, but without DNA this stays unchecked. Sequenced: blood T cells: a sorted CD56 or NKG2C T cell subset, CD4+ or CD8+ T cells, or bulk PBMC T cells (not recorded which). This sequence was found in a woman between 18 and 75 years old in good health. CDR3 region: CASSDIYDSGSYNEQFF.